The subject of this entry is one T cell receptor beta chain. Its antigen is unidentified. The source of the sample is a study of response to subunit inactivated influenza vaccine. Study outcomes and limitations: After each seasonal influenza vaccination, few new T cells are recruited, the authors suggested.

One entry per CDR3 protein, called by TCRdb with MiXCR from the RT-PCR reads. Found here are under 500,000 distinct CDR3 sequences, approximately 9.9% of them singletons; the top ten hold less than 15%. Germline CDR1 is SGHRS and CDR2 is YFSETQ. This CDR3 contains 14 residues. V was pared by 6 bases and J by 8 bases, with 18 bases between. Sequenced material: PBMCs from blood, taken roughly 47 days after vaccination. The rearrangement links TRBV5-1 to TRBJ2-1; D is perhaps TRBD1 (6 bases). The clonotype was recovered from a man aged 45-65 years who received an inactivated influenza vaccine. Here the CDR3 reads CASNSGSGGDEQFF. CDR3 in DNA: TGCGCCAGCAATTCCGGTTCTGGGGGCGATGAGCAGTTCTTC.